This is a list of T cell receptor beta chains from one sample in a study of radiotherapy plus CTLA-4 blockade in lung cancer. Assay used: immunoSEQ multiplex PCR; TCRdb lists only in-frame clones, some missing. The sample holds approximately 50,000 clones, 73% seen once. The input for sequencing was peripheral blood, taken from a patient treated with radiotherapy plus ipilimumab. These receptors all come from a human donor with non-small cell lung cancer who had a complete response to radiotherapy plus ipilimumab. The CDR3 runs from the conserved cysteine through the conserved F or W. The D gene is left open where the match is weak. Size is omitted from some rows. Given values are once, few, many or a class for expanded clones.

j_call: TRBJ2-1
v_call: TRBV29-1
clone_size: .
d_call: .
cdr3_aa: CSAGPNEQFF
cdr3_nt: TGCAGCGCTGGGCCCAATGAGCAGTTCTTC

j_call: TRBJ1-5
v_call: TRBV18
clone_size: once
d_call: TRBD1
cdr3_aa: CASSRDSDQPQHF
cdr3_nt: TGTGCCAGCTCACGGGACAGCGATCAGCCCCAGCATTTT

j_call: TRBJ1-2
v_call: TRBV10-3
clone_size: .
d_call: .
cdr3_aa: CATIPAEGYYGYTF
cdr3_nt: TGTGCCACCATCCCTGCTGAGGGTTATTATGGCTACACCTTC

j_call: TRBJ2-5
v_call: TRBV10-1
clone_size: once
d_call: TRBD2
cdr3_aa: CASSEGKLAGLQETQYF
cdr3_nt: TGCGCCAGCAGTGAGGGGAAACTAGCGGGGTTACAAGAGACCCAGTACTTC

j_call: TRBJ1-1
v_call: TRBV5-1
clone_size: few
d_call: TRBD1
cdr3_aa: CASSQMTGGTEAFF
cdr3_nt: TGCGCCAGCAGCCAAATGACAGGGGGCACTGAAGCTTTCTTT

j_call: TRBJ1-6
v_call: TRBV7-2
clone_size: few
d_call: .
cdr3_aa: CASSFRDIGSPLHF
cdr3_nt: TGTGCCAGCAGCTTCCGGGACATTGGTTCACCCCTCCACTTT

j_call: TRBJ2-7
v_call: TRBV18
clone_size: .
d_call: .
cdr3_aa: CASSPREYEQYF
cdr3_nt: TGTGCCAGCTCACCCCGTGAGTACGAGCAGTACTTC

j_call: TRBJ2-3
v_call: TRBV19
clone_size: .
d_call: .
cdr3_aa: CASRGRSVDTQYF
cdr3_nt: TGTGCCAGTAGGGGTAGAAGCGTAGATACGCAGTATTTT

j_call: TRBJ2-7
v_call: TRBV6-6
clone_size: .
d_call: .
cdr3_aa: CASSTVHEQYF
cdr3_nt: TGTGCCAGCAGTACAGTACACGAGCAGTACTTC

j_call: TRBJ2-3
v_call: TRBV19
clone_size: .
d_call: .
cdr3_aa: CASSWTGTSTDTQYF
cdr3_nt: TGTGCCAGTAGTTGGACGGGGACTAGCACAGATACGCAGTATTTT

j_call: TRBJ1-1
v_call: TRBV2
clone_size: .
d_call: .
cdr3_aa: CASSNRGGTEAFF
cdr3_nt: TGTGCCAGCAGTAACCGGGGAGGGACTGAAGCTTTCTTT

j_call: TRBJ2-7
v_call: TRBV12-5
clone_size: .
d_call: .
cdr3_aa: CASGLFRGTAAYEQYF
cdr3_nt: TGTGCTAGTGGTTTATTCCGCGGGACAGCTGCCTACGAGCAGTACTTC

j_call: TRBJ1-6
v_call: TRBV6-5
clone_size: few
d_call: TRBD1
cdr3_aa: CASRRTGNSPLHF
cdr3_nt: TGTGCCAGCAGAAGGACAGGCAACTCACCCCTCCACTTT

j_call: TRBJ1-1
v_call: TRBV2
clone_size: few
d_call: TRBD1
cdr3_aa: CASMGPGQGRFLGGDTEAFF
cdr3_nt: TGTGCCAGCATGGGCCCGGGACAGGGTCGATTTTTAGGCGGGGACACTGAAGCTTTCTTT

j_call: TRBJ1-4
v_call: TRBV5-1
clone_size: few
d_call: .
cdr3_aa: CASSLEYRAGATNEKLFF
cdr3_nt: TGCGCCAGCAGCCTAGAATACAGGGCTGGAGCAACTAATGAAAAACTGTTTTTT

j_call: TRBJ2-7
v_call: TRBV29-1
clone_size: .
d_call: .
cdr3_aa: CSVASPGRLYEQYF
cdr3_nt: TGCAGCGTTGCCTCCCCCGGCAGGCTCTACGAGCAGTACTTC

j_call: TRBJ2-2
v_call: TRBV9
clone_size: .
d_call: TRBD1
cdr3_aa: CASSGTGTSGELFF
cdr3_nt: TGTGCCAGCAGCGGGACAGGGACGTCCGGGGAGCTGTTTTTT

j_call: TRBJ2-2
v_call: TRBV29-1
clone_size: few
d_call: .
cdr3_aa: CSVARVAGELFF
cdr3_nt: TGCAGCGTTGCCAGGGTTGCCGGGGAGCTGTTTTTT

j_call: TRBJ1-6
v_call: TRBV7-9
clone_size: once
d_call: TRBD1
cdr3_aa: CASSSGTVNSPLHF
cdr3_nt: TGTGCCAGCAGCTCCGGGACAGTTAATTCACCCCTCCACTTT

j_call: TRBJ1-2
v_call: TRBV2
clone_size: .
d_call: .
cdr3_aa: CASSAGPNYGYTF
cdr3_nt: TGTGCCAGCAGTGCTGGGCCGAACTATGGCTACACCTTC

j_call: TRBJ1-5
v_call: TRBV19
clone_size: once
d_call: TRBD1
cdr3_aa: CASNGGGGNQPQHF
cdr3_nt: TGTGCCAGTAATGGAGGGGGCGGAAATCAGCCCCAGCATTTT

j_call: TRBJ2-2
v_call: TRBV19
clone_size: .
d_call: TRBD1
cdr3_aa: CATRRRDRDTGELFF
cdr3_nt: TGTGCCACCCGCCGCCGGGACAGGGACACCGGGGAGCTGTTTTTT

j_call: TRBJ2-1
v_call: TRBV6-1
clone_size: .
d_call: TRBD1
cdr3_aa: CASNAGTGALNEQFF
cdr3_nt: TGTGCCAGCAACGCCGGGACAGGAGCACTAAATGAGCAGTTCTTC

j_call: TRBJ1-1
v_call: TRBV15
clone_size: .
d_call: .
cdr3_aa: CATSRRGMDTEAFF
cdr3_nt: TGTGCCACCAGCAGAAGGGGTATGGACACTGAAGCTTTCTTT

j_call: TRBJ2-7
v_call: TRBV10-1
clone_size: once
d_call: TRBD1
cdr3_aa: CASSLNGVQGRNEQYF
cdr3_nt: TGCGCCAGCAGTTTGAATGGGGTACAGGGGAGAAACGAGCAGTACTTC

j_call: TRBJ2-6
v_call: TRBV7-9
clone_size: .
d_call: TRBD2
cdr3_aa: CASSASGGSSGANVLTF
cdr3_nt: TGTGCCAGCAGCGCTAGCGGGGGTTCCTCTGGGGCCAACGTCCTGACTTTC

j_call: TRBJ2-7
v_call: TRBV28
clone_size: .
d_call: .
cdr3_aa: CASSAPGRYEQYF
cdr3_nt: TGTGCCAGCAGCGCTCCAGGGAGGTACGAGCAGTACTTC

j_call: TRBJ2-2
v_call: TRBV19
clone_size: few
d_call: .
cdr3_aa: CASSIAGGLNTGELFF
cdr3_nt: TGTGCCAGTAGTATAGCTGGCGGACTGAACACCGGGGAGCTGTTTTTT